This T cell receptor beta chain was captured in a study of PD-1 blockade in classical Hodgkin lymphoma (dated by TCRdb to the early 2020s). Study-wide context: Nivolumab dosing was 3 mg/kg intravenously every 2 weeks, continuing until either disease progression or unacceptable toxicity. To define a peripheral blood immune signature of response to PD-1 blockade in classical Hodgkin lymphoma, the study combined TCR beta sequencing with CyTOF.

The Qiagen DNeasy kit was used to extract genomic DNA from unsorted PBMCs and from the negatively selected CD4+ and CD8+ fractions. TCR beta CDR3 regions were subjected to amplification by immunoSEQ multiplex PCR with primers that anneal to V and J segments. A synthetic immune receptor repertoire was used to minimize amplification bias, and remaining bias was computationally removed after sequencing. The source study handled its data this way. Repertoire diversity was quantified as the Shannon entropy index using custom Python scripts. The unsorted, CD4+ and CD8+ repertoires were each analyzed separately, with the exception of combined analyses, where CD4+ and CD8+ sequences were merged in silico. Clonal expansion was defined as a frequency increase of at least 2-fold after treatment compared with C1D1, and clones undetected at baseline were assigned a pseudocount of 0.5. Singleton clones were defined as clones with 0 or 1 copy at C1D1, and non-singleton clones were defined as clones with 2 or more copies. Clones expanded in unsorted samples were assigned a CD4+, CD8+ or unknown annotation through matching of protein sequences in sorted samples from the same patient. Wilcoxon tests on paired samples were used to test diversity changes from C1D1 to C4D1. TCRdb stores this immuneACCESS table with in-frame sequences only. Part of the clones is absent; in the studies checked, under half of the shortfall reflects unresolved V genes, and no reason is known for the rest. For V, J and clone size, that table is used; D and trimming come from the DNA. Recorded for this sample are 5,000 or so clones; about 61% of them occurred a single time. The biggest ten clones account for about a quarter of the sample.

Based on the germline V gene, the CDR1 and CDR2 sequences are SGHTS and YDEGEE. Taken from cysteine to phenylalanine, the CDR3 has 14 residues. Only CDR3 DNA remains: 42 bases, in frame from the first base. The germline ends are 13 bases apart after V is trimmed by 1 base and J by 5 bases. The time point label, as the study defines it: cycle 4 day 1 (C4D1), after five to seven weeks of nivolumab. Every trial patient had relapsed after autologous stem cell transplantation, and cohorts A, B and C differed in prior brentuximab vedotin exposure. A Miltenyi CD8+ T cell isolation kit was used for magnetic negative selection to purify CD8+ T cells from thawed PBMCs. The trial cohort included 50 or so patients with relapsed/refractory classical Hodgkin lymphoma, and each patient had a best overall response of complete response, partial response or progressive disease. In the multi-cohort phase II CheckMate 205 trial, trial patients received single-agent nivolumab. An independent review committee assessed best overall response by applying the 2007 International Working Group response criteria. PBMCs from the trial were collected at three points: immediately before nivolumab initiation (C1D1), and during therapy at cycle 2 day 1 and cycle 4 day 1. Peripheral blood was collected in 8 mL Vacutainer Cell Preparation Tubes, from which PBMCs were isolated by centrifugation and then cryopreserved. Purified CD4+ and CD8+ fractions were generated only in cases for which an additional PBMC sample was available. Magnetically labelled cells were depleted on LS columns in a quadroMACS separator, and the flow-through was collected as the purified fraction.

Findings and caveats that apply to the study as a whole: Trial patients achieving complete response had baseline diversity similar to newly diagnosed patients, whereas partial responders and progressors had significantly lower diversity. Baseline TCR diversity was reported as lower in newly diagnosed patients than in healthy donors, and lower still in relapsed/refractory patients. Lower diversity was observed in patients in whom nivolumab was started less than 1 year after ASCT, and these patients were excluded from later analyses so that confounding by immune reconstitution would be avoided. CD4+ but not CD8+ TCR diversity rose significantly by C4D1 (p=0.0027 vs p=0.16), most apparent in complete responders (p=0.02). The study was restricted to a single clinical trial cohort, and the causes of repertoire differences, possibly disease activity or prior therapy, were left undefined.

This clone appeared a single time. Its antigen specificity is not known. No much larger clone is present one base from it, and per-base qualities are unavailable. The receptor comes from a human donor with classical Hodgkin lymphoma. This chain joins TRBV5-8 to TRBJ2-7; too little of a D gene remains to name it. The source was CD8+ T cells from blood, collected before the fourth cycle of nivolumab. In nucleotides, the sequence is TGTGCCAGCAGCTTGTTAAGGGCTCGAAACGAGCAGTACTTC. Translated, this gives CASSLLRARNEQYF.